Listed below are T cell receptor beta chains from one sample, sequenced in a study of T cells in pancreatic ductal adenocarcinoma. Libraries were prepared by immunoSEQ multiplex PCR; TCRdb keeps only in-frame clonotypes and omits some of them. The table records around 31,000 clones, approximately 94% of them present only once. The sequencing input was PBMCs. Receptors originate from a human donor with pancreatic ductal adenocarcinoma. Both conserved end residues are part of each CDR3.

j_gene: TRBJ2-5; v_gene: TRBV19; CDR3aa: CASSRPEREHNKETQYF
j_gene: TRBJ1-3; v_gene: TRBV19; CDR3aa: CASKTDEIGNTIYF
j_gene: TRBJ1-2; v_gene: TRBV19; CDR3aa: CASSMGTGRVNYGYTF
j_gene: TRBJ2-3; v_gene: TRBV7-9; CDR3aa: CASSGGAGSTDTQYF
j_gene: TRBJ2-7; v_gene: TRBV6-1; CDR3aa: CASSDRLAPHFDEQYF
j_gene: TRBJ2-7; v_gene: TRBV11-2; CDR3aa: CASSLEGGLAAYEQYF
j_gene: TRBJ2-1; v_gene: TRBV7-7; CDR3aa: CASSFGLAAYNEQFF
j_gene: TRBJ2-1; v_gene: TRBV30; CDR3aa: CAWRGIGPGPYNEQFF
j_gene: TRBJ1-1; v_gene: TRBV6-5; CDR3aa: CASSYGTGGTAEAFF
j_gene: TRBJ2-5; v_gene: TRBV7-9; CDR3aa: CASSSTAQETQYF
j_gene: TRBJ1-2; v_gene: TRBV7-9; CDR3aa: CASSPVALPGDGYTF
j_gene: TRBJ2-1; v_gene: TRBV14; CDR3aa: CASSLGGGYNEQFF
j_gene: TRBJ2-7; v_gene: TRBV5-1; CDR3aa: CASSRFQGYEQYF
j_gene: TRBJ1-1; v_gene: TRBV28; CDR3aa: CASTPRGGGTEAFF
j_gene: TRBJ2-7; v_gene: TRBV29-1; CDR3aa: CSVEDPSEDSTRYEQYF
j_gene: TRBJ1-3; v_gene: TRBV19; CDR3aa: CASSPQRLSGNTIYF
j_gene: TRBJ1-5; v_gene: TRBV27; CDR3aa: CASSEDQPQHF
j_gene: TRBJ2-7; v_gene: TRBV11-3; CDR3aa: CASSRVGGAGARQYF
j_gene: TRBJ2-1; v_gene: TRBV5-1; CDR3aa: CASSPIAGRSYNEQFF
j_gene: TRBJ2-6; v_gene: TRBV7-2; CDR3aa: CASSSSSGANVLTF
j_gene: TRBJ1-4; v_gene: TRBV10-1; CDR3aa: CASSEREKLFF
j_gene: TRBJ1-4; v_gene: TRBV5-6; CDR3aa: CASSFRGGGVEKLFF
j_gene: TRBJ2-4; v_gene: TRBV5-5; CDR3aa: CASSRGQAAENIQYF
j_gene: TRBJ2-3; v_gene: TRBV29-1; CDR3aa: CSVALGTSTDTQYF
j_gene: TRBJ2-5; v_gene: TRBV7-2; CDR3aa: CASRDSSDQETQYF
j_gene: TRBJ1-4; v_gene: TRBV4-1; CDR3aa: CASSHSGQRLFF
j_gene: TRBJ1-2; v_gene: TRBV5-4; CDR3aa: CASSLDSYGYTF
j_gene: TRBJ1-5; v_gene: TRBV27; CDR3aa: CASSLEGRGQPQHF
j_gene: TRBJ2-5; v_gene: TRBV6-6; CDR3aa: CASSYGQKETQYF
j_gene: TRBJ1-2; v_gene: TRBV6-5; CDR3aa: CASSYLRRGYGYTF
j_gene: TRBJ1-4; v_gene: TRBV6-1; CDR3aa: CASSEAGTGVEKLFF
j_gene: TRBJ2-1; v_gene: TRBV5-1; CDR3aa: CASSLDGTNEQFF
j_gene: TRBJ2-3; v_gene: TRBV4-2; CDR3aa: CATSLAGVRDTQYF
j_gene: TRBJ1-5; v_gene: TRBV4-2; CDR3aa: CASSQVGEYSQPQHF
j_gene: TRBJ2-7; v_gene: TRBV6-6; CDR3aa: CASSSGTSVHEQYF
j_gene: TRBJ2-1; v_gene: TRBV4-2; CDR3aa: CASSQELAGGLEQFF
j_gene: TRBJ2-7; v_gene: TRBV5-4; CDR3aa: CASSQEKTSGTFYEQYF
j_gene: TRBJ2-7; v_gene: TRBV28; CDR3aa: CASSFRVVEQYF
j_gene: TRBJ1-3; v_gene: TRBV28; CDR3aa: CASSPRLNSGNTIYF
j_gene: TRBJ2-1; v_gene: TRBV5-1; CDR3aa: CASSPGRQSSYNEQFF
j_gene: TRBJ1-1; v_gene: TRBV7-6; CDR3aa: CASSLEYNTEAFF
j_gene: TRBJ1-3; v_gene: TRBV9; CDR3aa: CASSPSRDSVNTIYF